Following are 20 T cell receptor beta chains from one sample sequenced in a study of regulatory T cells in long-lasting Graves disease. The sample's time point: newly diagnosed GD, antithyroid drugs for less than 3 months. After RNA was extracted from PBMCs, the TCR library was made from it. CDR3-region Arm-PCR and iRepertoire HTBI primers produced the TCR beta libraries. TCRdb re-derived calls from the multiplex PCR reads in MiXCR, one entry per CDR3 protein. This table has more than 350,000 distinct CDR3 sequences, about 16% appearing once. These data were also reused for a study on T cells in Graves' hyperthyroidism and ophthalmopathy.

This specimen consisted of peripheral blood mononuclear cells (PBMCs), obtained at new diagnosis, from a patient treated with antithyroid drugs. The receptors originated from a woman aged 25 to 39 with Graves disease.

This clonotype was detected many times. The CDR3 protein is CASSLSEGLNNSPLHF. CDR3 coding DNA: TGTGCCAGCAGCTTATCCGAGGGACTTAATAATTCACCCCTCCACTTT. The chain joins TRBV11-2 to TRBJ1-6, with D perhaps TRBD1 (5 bases). The CDR3 extends over 16 amino acids. V lost 2 bases to trimming and J lost 5 bases, with 13 bases between them. Germline CDR1 reads SGHAT; CDR2 reads FQNNGV. Full variable domain (missing parts from reference TRBV11-2 and TRBJ1-6): EAGVAQSPRYKIIEKRQSVAFWCNPISGHATLYWYQQILGQGPKLLIQFQNNGVVDDSQLPKDRFSAERLKGVDSTLKIQPAKLEDSAVYLCASSLSEGLNNSPLHFGNGTRLTVT.

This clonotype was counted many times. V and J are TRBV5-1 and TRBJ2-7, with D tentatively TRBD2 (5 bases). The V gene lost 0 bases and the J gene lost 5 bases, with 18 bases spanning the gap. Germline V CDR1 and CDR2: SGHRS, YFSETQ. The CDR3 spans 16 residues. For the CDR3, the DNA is TGCGCCAGCAGCTTGGATGTCTGGGAAGAGGGTCACGAGCAGTACTTC. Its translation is CASSLDVWEEGHEQYF.

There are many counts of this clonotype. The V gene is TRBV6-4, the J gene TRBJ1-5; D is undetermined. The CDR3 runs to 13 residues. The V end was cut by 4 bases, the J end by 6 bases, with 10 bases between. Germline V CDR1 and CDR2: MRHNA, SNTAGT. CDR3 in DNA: TGTGCCAGCAGTGTGCAGTCAGGTCAGCCCCAGCATTTT. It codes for CASSVQSGQPQHF.

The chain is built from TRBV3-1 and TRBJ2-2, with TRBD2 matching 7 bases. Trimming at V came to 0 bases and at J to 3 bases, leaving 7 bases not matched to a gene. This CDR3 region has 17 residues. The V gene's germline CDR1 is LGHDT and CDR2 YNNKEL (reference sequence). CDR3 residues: CASSQDPQRDYTGELFF. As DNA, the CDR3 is TGTGCCAGCAGCCAAGATCCCCAGCGGGACTACACCGGGGAGCTGTTTTTT. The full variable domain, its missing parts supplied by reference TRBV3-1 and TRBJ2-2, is DTAVSQTPKYLVTQMGNDKSIKCEQNLGHDTMYWYKQDSKKFLKIMFSYNNKELIINETVPNRFSPKSPDKAHLNLHINSLELGDSAVYFCASSQDPQRDYTGELFFGEGSRLTVL.

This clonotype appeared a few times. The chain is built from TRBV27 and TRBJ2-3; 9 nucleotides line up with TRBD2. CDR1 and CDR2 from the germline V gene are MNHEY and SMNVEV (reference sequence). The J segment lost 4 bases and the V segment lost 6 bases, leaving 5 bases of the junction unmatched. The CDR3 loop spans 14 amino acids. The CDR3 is CASRVAGAADTQYF. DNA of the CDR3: TGTGCCAGCAGAGTAGCGGGAGCTGCAGATACGCAGTATTTT.

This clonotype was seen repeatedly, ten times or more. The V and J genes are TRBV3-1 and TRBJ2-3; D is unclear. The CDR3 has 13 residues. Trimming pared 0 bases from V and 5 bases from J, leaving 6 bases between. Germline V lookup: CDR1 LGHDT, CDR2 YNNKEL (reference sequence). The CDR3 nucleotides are TGTGCCAGCAGCCAAGACGGAATAGATACGCAGTATTTT. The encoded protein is CASSQDGIDTQYF.

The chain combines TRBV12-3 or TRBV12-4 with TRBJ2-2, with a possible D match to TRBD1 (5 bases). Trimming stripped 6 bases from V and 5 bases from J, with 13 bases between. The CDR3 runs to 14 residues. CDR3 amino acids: CASSSGSRTGELFF. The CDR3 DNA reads TGTGCCAGCAGCTCAGGGTCGAGGACCGGGGAGCTGTTTTTT.

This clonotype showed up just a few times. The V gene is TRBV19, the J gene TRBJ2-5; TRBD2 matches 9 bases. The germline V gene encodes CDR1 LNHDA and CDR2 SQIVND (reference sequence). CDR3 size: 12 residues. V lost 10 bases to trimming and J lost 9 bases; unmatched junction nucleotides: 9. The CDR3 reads CATLAGSGAQYF. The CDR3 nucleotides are TGTGCCACCCTAGCGGGGTCCGGGGCCCAGTACTTC.

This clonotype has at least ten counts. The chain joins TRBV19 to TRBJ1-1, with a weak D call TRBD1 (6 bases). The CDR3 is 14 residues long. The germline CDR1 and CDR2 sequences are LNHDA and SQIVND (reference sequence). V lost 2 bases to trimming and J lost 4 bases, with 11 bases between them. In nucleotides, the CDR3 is TGTGCCAGTAGTATAACAGGGTCGGGCACTGAAGCTTTCTTT. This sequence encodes CASSITGSGTEAFF.

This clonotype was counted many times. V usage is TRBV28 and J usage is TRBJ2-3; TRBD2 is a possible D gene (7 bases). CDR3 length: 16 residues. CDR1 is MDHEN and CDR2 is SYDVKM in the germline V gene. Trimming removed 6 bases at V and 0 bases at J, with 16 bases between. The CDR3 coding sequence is TGTGCCAGCAGCGGGAGGAGGGGGTCAAGCACAGATACGCAGTATTTT. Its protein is CASSGRRGSSTDTQYF.

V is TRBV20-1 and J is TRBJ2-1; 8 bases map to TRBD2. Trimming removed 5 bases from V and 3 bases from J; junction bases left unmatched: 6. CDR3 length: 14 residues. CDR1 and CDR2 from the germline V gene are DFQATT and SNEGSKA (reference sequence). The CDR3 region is CSAVPGLDYNEQFF. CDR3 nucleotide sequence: TGCAGTGCTGTTCCGGGACTAGACTACAATGAGCAGTTCTTC.

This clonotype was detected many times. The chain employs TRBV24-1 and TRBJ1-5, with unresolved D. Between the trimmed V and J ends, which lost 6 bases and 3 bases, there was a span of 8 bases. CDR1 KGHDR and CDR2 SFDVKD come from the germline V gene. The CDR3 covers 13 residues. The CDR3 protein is CATSRSLNQPQHF. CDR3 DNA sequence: TGTGCCACCAGTCGAAGCCTCAATCAGCCCCAGCATTTT.

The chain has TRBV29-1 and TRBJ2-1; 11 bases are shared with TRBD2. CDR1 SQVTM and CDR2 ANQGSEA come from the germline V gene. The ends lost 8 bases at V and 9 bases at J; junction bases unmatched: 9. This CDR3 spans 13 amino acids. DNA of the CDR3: TGCAGCATAGCGGGAGGGCTTTGGGGTGAGCAGTTCTTC. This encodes CSIAGGLWGEQFF.

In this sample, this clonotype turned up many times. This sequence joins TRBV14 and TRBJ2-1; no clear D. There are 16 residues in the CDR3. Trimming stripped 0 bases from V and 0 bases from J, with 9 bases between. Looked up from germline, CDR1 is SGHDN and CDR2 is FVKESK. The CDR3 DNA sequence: TGTGCCAGCAGCCAAGATCCGTCTAACTCCTACAATGAGCAGTTCTTC. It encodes CASSQDPSNSYNEQFF.

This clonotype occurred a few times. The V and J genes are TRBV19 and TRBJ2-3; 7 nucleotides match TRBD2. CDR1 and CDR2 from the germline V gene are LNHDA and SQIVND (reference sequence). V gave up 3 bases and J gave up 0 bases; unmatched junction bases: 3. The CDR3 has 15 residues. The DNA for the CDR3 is TGTGCCAGTAGTATCACGGGACTAAGCACAGATACGCAGTATTTT. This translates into CASSITGLSTDTQYF.

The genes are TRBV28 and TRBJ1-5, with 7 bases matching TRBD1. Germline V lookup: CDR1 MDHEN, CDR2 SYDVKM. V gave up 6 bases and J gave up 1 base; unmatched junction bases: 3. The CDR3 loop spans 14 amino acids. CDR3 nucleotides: TGTGCCAGCAGGAAGGACAGGAGCAATCAGCCCCAGCATTTT. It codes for CASRKDRSNQPQHF.

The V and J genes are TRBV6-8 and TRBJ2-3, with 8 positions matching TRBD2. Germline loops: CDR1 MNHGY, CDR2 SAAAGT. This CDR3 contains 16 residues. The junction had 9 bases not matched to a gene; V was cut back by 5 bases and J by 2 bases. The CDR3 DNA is TGTGCCAGCAGTCCTCTCCTAGCGGGCCTCACAGATACGCAGTATTTT. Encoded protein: CASSPLLAGLTDTQYF.

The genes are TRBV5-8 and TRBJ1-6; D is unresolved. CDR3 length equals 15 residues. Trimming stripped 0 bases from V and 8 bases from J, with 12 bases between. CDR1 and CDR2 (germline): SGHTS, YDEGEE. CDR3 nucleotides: TGTGCCAGCAGCTTGGGGTTTGGCGCGGATTCACCCCTCCACTTT. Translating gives CASSLGFGADSPLHF.

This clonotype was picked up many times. The CDR3 nucleotides are TGTGCCAGCAGCCCACCGGGACCATCCGCTTTCTTT. It codes for CASSPPGPSAFF. This chain connects TRBV3-1 to TRBJ1-1, with D possibly being TRBD1 (5 bases). Trimming pared 4 bases from V and 11 bases from J, leaving 14 bases between. There are 12 residues in the CDR3. Per the germline V gene, CDR1 is LGHDT and CDR2 is YNNKEL (reference sequence).

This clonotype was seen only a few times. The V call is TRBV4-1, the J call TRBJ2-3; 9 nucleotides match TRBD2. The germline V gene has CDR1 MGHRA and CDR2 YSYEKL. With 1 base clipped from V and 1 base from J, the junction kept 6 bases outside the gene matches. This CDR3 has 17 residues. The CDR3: CASSQVATSGRTDTQYF. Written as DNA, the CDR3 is TGCGCCAGCAGCCAAGTAGCGACTAGCGGTCGCACAGATACGCAGTATTTT.